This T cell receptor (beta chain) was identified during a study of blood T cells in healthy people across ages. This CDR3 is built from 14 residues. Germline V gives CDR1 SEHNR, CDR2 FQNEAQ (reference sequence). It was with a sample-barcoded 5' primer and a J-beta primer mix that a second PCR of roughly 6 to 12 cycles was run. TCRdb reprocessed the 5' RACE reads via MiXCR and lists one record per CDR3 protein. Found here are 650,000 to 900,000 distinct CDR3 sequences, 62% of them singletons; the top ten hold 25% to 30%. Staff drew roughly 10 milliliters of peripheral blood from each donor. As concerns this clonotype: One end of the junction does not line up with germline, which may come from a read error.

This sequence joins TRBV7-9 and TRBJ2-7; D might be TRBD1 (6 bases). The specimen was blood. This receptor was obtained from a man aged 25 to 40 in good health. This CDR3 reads CAGSWTEISYEQYF. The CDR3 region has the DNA TGTGCCGGCAGCTGGACAGAAATCTCCTACGAGCAGTACTTC. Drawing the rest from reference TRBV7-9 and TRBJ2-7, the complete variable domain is DTGVSQNPRHKITKRGQNVTFRCDPISEHNRLYWYRQTLGQGPEFLTYFQNEAQLEKSRLLSDRFSAERPKGSFSTLEIQRTEQGDSAMYLCAGSWTEISYEQYFGPGTRLTVT.